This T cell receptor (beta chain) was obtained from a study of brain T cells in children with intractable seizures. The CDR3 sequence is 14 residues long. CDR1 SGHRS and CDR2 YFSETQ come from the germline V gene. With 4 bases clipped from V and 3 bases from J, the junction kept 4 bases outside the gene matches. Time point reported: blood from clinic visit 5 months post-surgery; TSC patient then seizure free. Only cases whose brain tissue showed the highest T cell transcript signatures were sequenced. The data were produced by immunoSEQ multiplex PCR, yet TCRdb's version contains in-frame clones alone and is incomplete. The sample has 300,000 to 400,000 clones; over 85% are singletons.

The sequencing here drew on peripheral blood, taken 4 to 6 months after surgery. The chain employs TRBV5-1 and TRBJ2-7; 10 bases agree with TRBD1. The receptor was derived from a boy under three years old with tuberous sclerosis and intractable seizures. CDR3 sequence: CASSPRTGGYEQYF. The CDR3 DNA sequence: TGCGCCAGCAGCCCCCGGACAGGGGGCTACGAGCAGTACTTC.